A single sample is the source of the 5 T cell receptor beta chains below, sequenced in a study of CD4 T cells in relation to SARS-CoV-2 and coronaviruses. Here immunoSEQ multiplex PCR was the method, and the copy in TCRdb shows in-frame clones only, minus some. Among tens of thousands of clones listed, roughly 70% were seen once. The antigens these receptors bind are not known. Before the COVID-19 pandemic, during about 2011-2019, CD4+ T cells were taken from unexposed donors. CD4+ T cells were isolated from the cells after around 9 days of culture. Sequenced material: CD4+ T cells from PBMCs, cultured in vitro. Receptors originate from a human donor in good health.

The chain joins TRBV5-1 to TRBJ2-1; D gene uncertain. V was cut by 0 bases and J by 4 bases, with 11 bases left in between. Germline loops: CDR1 SGHRS, CDR2 YFSETQ. The CDR3 contains 15 residues. This chain's CDR3 is CASSLAGSDYNEQFF. The DNA for the CDR3 is TGCGCCAGCAGCTTGGCCGGCAGTGATTACAATGAGCAGTTCTTC.

This chain links TRBV19 with TRBJ2-6; D is unresolved. Trimming pared 8 bases from V and 0 bases from J, leaving 5 bases between. Germline loops: CDR1 LNHDA, CDR2 SQIVND (reference sequence). This CDR3 contains 13 residues. The CDR3: CASYRSGANVLTF. The CDR3 DNA follows: TGTGCCAGTTATCGCTCTGGGGCCAACGTCCTGACTTTC.

V usage is TRBV5-8 and J usage is TRBJ2-3, with D possibly matching TRBD2 (6 bases). In germline, CDR1 is SGHTS, CDR2 YDEGEE. This CDR3 region has 14 residues. V gave up 7 bases and J gave up 2 bases, with 14 bases separating them. The CDR3 protein is CASARGRYTDTQYF. CDR3 bases: TGTGCCAGCGCCCGGGGGAGGTACACAGATACGCAGTATTTT.

V usage is TRBV24-1 and J usage is TRBJ2-1; D remains ambiguous. The CDR3 contains 15 residues. Germline lookup yields CDR1 KGHDR and CDR2 SFDVKD. V lost 6 bases to trimming and J lost 2 bases, with 13 bases between them. The CDR3 sequence is CATSPGSLPYNEQFF. The CDR3, as DNA: TGTGCCACCAGTCCTGGCAGCTTACCCTACAATGAGCAGTTCTTC.

This rearrangement joins TRBV4-3 to TRBJ2-7; 8 bases are a match to TRBD2. Germline CDR1 reads LGHNA; CDR2 reads YSLEER. The CDR3 covers 13 residues. V lost 2 bases and J lost 7; bases outside the gene matches: 4. For the CDR3, the DNA is TGCGCCAGCAGCCAATCGGGACTAGGAGAGCAGTACTTC. Its translation is CASSQSGLGEQYF.